These 29 T cell receptor beta chains were all obtained from the same sample, sequenced in a study of T cells after yellow fever vaccination. TCRdb re-called the 5' RACE reads through MiXCR, storing one row per CDR3 protein. The sample lists just under 600,000 distinct CDR3 sequences; about 13% were seen once. Sequencing used PBMCs, obtained on the day of the yellow fever booster vaccination. All receptors come from a man aged 30 to 45 who received the YFV17D yellow fever vaccine.

This sequence joins TRBV11-2 and TRBJ2-4; 8 bases are a match to TRBD1. The CDR3 contains 17 residues. Germline CDR1 and CDR2: SGHAT and FQNNGV. V shed 4 bases and J 1 base; nucleotides not matched to a gene: 9. The CDR3 sequence is CASSYPGGRWAKNIQYF. DNA of the CDR3: TGTGCCAGCAGCTATCCAGGGGGCAGGTGGGCCAAAAACATTCAGTACTTC.

In its sample, this clonotype was seen many times. This chain uses TRBV15 with TRBJ1-1; possible D gene TRBD1, 6 bases. The germline V gene encodes CDR1 LNHNV and CDR2 YYDKDF (reference sequence). The length of the CDR3 is 14 residues. Trimming cost V 2 bases and J 5 bases, with 12 bases left between them. CDR3 bases: TGTGCCACCAGCAGAAACAGGGTTAGAACTGAAGCTTTCTTT. Translating gives CATSRNRVRTEAFF.

This clonotype was seen at least ten times. The chain recombines TRBV27 with TRBJ2-5, with TRBD2 as a possible D gene (5 bases). Trimming took 2 bases from V and 5 from J, leaving 9 bases between them. Germline CDR1 and CDR2: MNHEY and SMNVEV (reference sequence). This CDR3 contains 13 residues. The CDR3 DNA sequence: TGTGCCAGCAGTTTACGAGGGCCGGAGACCCAGTACTTC. Translating it yields CASSLRGPETQYF.

This clonotype was found a few times. This rearrangement joins TRBV30 to TRBJ2-1; D gene uncertain. Trimming shortened V by 1 base and J by 8 bases, and 12 bases separated the two germline ends. The germline gives CDR1 GTSNPN, CDR2 SVGIG (reference sequence). The CDR3 has 13 residues. The chain's CDR3 is CAWSGVMGDEQFF. The CDR3 DNA follows: TGTGCCTGGAGTGGGGTTATGGGCGATGAGCAGTTCTTC.

V gene TRBV6-1 combines with J gene TRBJ2-2; D is unresolved. CDR1 MNHNS and CDR2 SASEGT come from the germline V gene. CDR3 length equals 15 residues. Trimming took 7 bases from V and 6 from J, leaving 18 bases between them. CDR3 region: CASIPGYPGAGELFF. The DNA of the CDR3 is TGTGCCAGCATTCCAGGATACCCTGGAGCCGGGGAGCTGTTTTTT.

There are a few counts of this clonotype. CDR3 bases: TGTGCCAGCAGCCCCTCCCCTACAGCCTACGAGCAGTACTTC. Translated: CASSPSPTAYEQYF. The J gene is TRBJ2-7, the V gene TRBV4-2, with no clear D. Trimming took off 4 bases at V and 2 bases at J, with 12 bases between the two ends. CDR1 and CDR2 from the germline V gene are LGHNA and YNFKEQ. The CDR3 runs to 14 residues.

V is TRBV12-3 or TRBV12-4 and J is TRBJ2-4; 7 nucleotides agree with TRBD1. The CDR3 contains 15 residues. V dropped 5 bases and J dropped 0; count of bases not matched to a gene: 4. The CDR3 nucleotides are TGTGCCAGCAGTGGCCGACAGGGAGCCAAAAACATTCAGTACTTC. Protein: CASSGRQGAKNIQYF.

The rearrangement uses TRBV6-5 and TRBJ2-3; D is possibly TRBD1 (5 bases). The V end was cut by 0 bases, the J end by 3 bases, with 7 bases between. This CDR3 has 14 residues. The germline gives CDR1 MNHEY, CDR2 SVGAGI. CDR3 protein: CASSYSDSTDTQYF. The DNA of the CDR3 is TGTGCCAGCAGTTACTCTGACAGTACAGATACGCAGTATTTT.

This clonotype showed up just a few times. The chain joins TRBV5-1 to TRBJ2-5; D may be TRBD1 (5 bases). In germline, CDR1 is SGHRS, CDR2 YFSETQ. Trimming removed 0 bases at V and 6 bases at J, with 9 bases between. The CDR3 extends over 13 amino acids. The CDR3 sequence is CASSLGQGQTQYF. DNA for the CDR3: TGCGCCAGCAGCTTGGGGCAGGGCCAGACCCAGTACTTC.

The chain joins TRBV28 to TRBJ2-1; the D gene is possibly TRBD1 (5 bases). The CDR3 runs 11 residues. Looked up from germline, CDR1 is MDHEN and CDR2 is SYDVKM. Trimming cost V 4 bases and J 10 bases, with 8 bases left between them. CDR3 sequence (DNA): TGTGCCAGCAGTTATAGGGGCGAGCAGTTCTTC. This gives the protein CASSYRGEQFF.

This clonotype has just a few counts. The rearrangement uses TRBV11-2 and TRBJ1-2; D gene uncertain. The germline V gene has CDR1 SGHAT and CDR2 FQNNGV. The CDR3 is 13 residues long. V shed 5 bases and J shed 4 bases, with 11 bases lying between them. CDR3: CASSRDPFYGYTF. CDR3 bases: TGTGCCAGCAGCCGCGACCCTTTCTATGGCTACACCTTC. The complete variable domain, with remaining parts taken from reference TRBV11-2 and TRBJ1-2, reads EAGVAQSPRYKIIEKRQSVAFWCNPISGHATLYWYQQILGQGPKLLIQFQNNGVVDDSQLPKDRFSAERLKGVDSTLKIQPAKLEDSAVYLCASSRDPFYGYTFGSGTRLTVV.

The V and J genes are TRBV6-5 and TRBJ1-4; D ambiguous. There are 11 residues in the CDR3. CDR1 is MNHEY, CDR2 SVGAGI, per germline. The V end was cut by 3 bases, the J end by 11 bases, with 7 bases between. CDR3 bases: TGTGCCAGCAGTTATGACAAGAAACTGTTTTTT. As protein: CASSYDKKLFF.

This rearrangement joins TRBV24-1 to TRBJ2-1, with a tentative D call TRBD2 (6 bases). Germline-derived CDR1 and CDR2 are KGHDR and SFDVKD. Between the trimmed V and J ends, which lost 2 bases and 8 bases, there was a span of 18 bases. The CDR3 runs 16 residues. The CDR3 is CATSDSRLGGEDEQFF. Written as DNA, the CDR3 is TGTGCCACCAGTGATTCGAGGCTGGGCGGGGAGGATGAGCAGTTCTTC.

This clonotype was found a few times. V is TRBV5-4 and J is TRBJ2-1; D is possibly TRBD2 (6 bases). Trimming removed 4 bases from V and 0 bases from J, with 14 bases in between. Germline CDR1 is SGHNT and CDR2 is YYREEE (reference sequence). The CDR3 loop spans 16 amino acids. CDR3 nucleotide sequence: TGTGCCAGCAGCCCTTCGTGGCGGGACTCCTACAATGAGCAGTTCTTC. This gives the protein CASSPSWRDSYNEQFF.

This clonotype was found many times. The genes are TRBV10-2 and TRBJ2-1; D is ambiguous. The CDR3 covers 11 residues. Germline V lookup: CDR1 WSHSY, CDR2 SAAADI. The V end was cut by 3 bases, the J end by 6 bases, with 3 bases between. The CDR3 is CASSDVNEQFF. The CDR3 DNA reads as TGCGCCAGCAGTGATGTCAATGAGCAGTTCTTC.

The chain carries TRBV7-2 and TRBJ2-5; 9 bases match TRBD2. From germline, CDR1 is SGHTA and CDR2 FQGNSA. J was trimmed by 2 bases and V by 3 bases; bases with no gene match: 4. This CDR3 contains 15 residues. CDR3 amino acids: CASSFSGSRQETQYF. The DNA of the CDR3 is TGTGCCAGCAGCTTTAGCGGGAGTCGGCAAGAGACCCAGTACTTC.

The chain uses TRBV4-3 and TRBJ2-3; 9 positions match TRBD2. The CDR3 contains 14 residues. The ends lost 3 bases at V and 6 bases at J; junction bases unmatched: 4. Per germline, CDR1 LGHNA and CDR2 YSLEER. CDR3 DNA: TGCGCCAGCAGCCAGAGTAGCGGGAGTGATACGCAGTATTTT. Encoded protein: CASSQSSGSDTQYF.

The chain is built from TRBV4-3 and TRBJ2-7; the match to TRBD2 covers 12 bases. The CDR3 spans 15 residues. Germline V lookup: CDR1 LGHNA, CDR2 YSLEER. With V trimmed by 1 base and J by 3 bases, 1 base remained unmatched. The CDR3 coding sequence is TGCGCCAGCAGCCAAGGGACTAGCGGGATCTACGAGCAGTACTTC. Amino acids: CASSQGTSGIYEQYF.

The chain combines TRBV5-1 with TRBJ2-5, with D unresolved. The CDR3 extends over 13 amino acids. Germline V gives CDR1 SGHRS, CDR2 YFSETQ. The V and J ends lost 5 bases and 1 base respectively, with 9 bases between them. CDR3 sequence reads: CASSGNLQETQYF. The CDR3 DNA is TGCGCCAGCAGTGGAAACCTCCAAGAGACCCAGTACTTC.

The V and J genes are TRBV10-2 and TRBJ2-7; D is uncertain. Germline CDR1 is WSHSY and CDR2 is SAAADI. V shed 3 bases and J shed 2 bases, with 11 bases lying between them. The length of the CDR3 is 14 residues. CDR3 DNA sequence: TGCGCCAGCAGTGAACAGTCATCACCCTACGAGCAGTACTTC. Translation: CASSEQSSPYEQYF.

Comments on this clonotype: This likely comes from a read error, as the CDR3 has no conserved phenylalanine or tryptophan at its end. The V call is TRBV5-1, the J call TRBJ2-3, with a tentative D call TRBD2 (5 bases). The germline V gene encodes CDR1 SGHRS and CDR2 YFSETQ. This CDR3 has 14 amino acids. V gave up 5 bases and J gave up 0 bases, with 10 bases separating them. CDR3 sequence: CASRPRTSTDTQYL. For the CDR3, the DNA is TGCGCCAGCAGACCGAGGACTAGCACAGATACGCAGTATTTA.

This clonotype was recorded a few times. The chain uses TRBV12-3 or TRBV12-4 and TRBJ2-1, with 9 bases that match TRBD2. The CDR3 sequence is 14 residues long. Trimming removed 9 bases from V and 8 bases from J; junction bases left unmatched: 11. The DNA of the CDR3 is TGTGCCAGTCTGAGGGGACTAGCTTCCGATGAGCAGTTCTTC. This translates into CASLRGLASDEQFF.

This clonotype occurred many times. The chain employs TRBV5-5 and TRBJ2-7; 7 nucleotides match TRBD1. V shed 6 bases and J 1 base; nucleotides not matched to a gene: 7. Germline CDR1 is SGHKS and CDR2 is YYEKEE (reference sequence). The CDR3 sequence is 14 residues long. CDR3 sequence (DNA): TGTGCCAGCACCCTCCTGACAGGGTCCTACGAGCAGTACTTC. This gives the protein CASTLLTGSYEQYF.

V is TRBV20-1 and J is TRBJ2-5; D not certain. The CDR3 runs to 10 residues. The V end was cut by 6 bases, the J end by 5 bases, with 7 bases between. CDR1 and CDR2 from the germline V gene are DFQATT and SNEGSKA (reference sequence). The CDR3, as DNA: TGCAGTGCCCGATATGAGACCCAGTACTTC. Residues: CSARYETQYF.

This clonotype turned up a few times. This chain links TRBV10-3 with TRBJ2-1; D is unclear. This CDR3 contains 13 residues. V dropped 2 bases and J dropped 7 bases, with 9 bases sitting between them. CDR1 ENHRY and CDR2 SYGVKD come from the germline V gene. CDR3 sequence: CAISEIGSNEQFF. CDR3 in DNA: TGTGCCATCAGTGAGATTGGGTCGAATGAGCAGTTCTTC.

This clonotype was seen repeatedly, ten times or more. CDR3 in DNA: TGTGCCAGCAGTTTACAGGGCGGTCCCGGGGAGCTGTTTTTT. It yields the protein CASSLQGGPGELFF. The V and J genes are TRBV28 and TRBJ2-2; possibly TRBD1 for D (5 bases). V lost 2 bases and J 6 bases, leaving 10 bases between the germline ends. The germline CDR1 and CDR2 sequences are MDHEN and SYDVKM. This CDR3 region has 14 residues.

V usage is TRBV10-3 and J usage is TRBJ2-1; TRBD2 agrees at 8 bases. The germline V gene encodes CDR1 ENHRY and CDR2 SYGVKD. CDR3 length: 14 residues. V shed 0 bases and J 9 bases; nucleotides not matched to a gene: 4. CDR3 amino acids: CAISESGLEGEQFF. CDR3 nucleotides: TGTGCCATCAGTGAGTCGGGACTAGAGGGTGAGCAGTTCTTC.

For this clonotype: An end of the junction does not agree with germline; a read error may underlie this. The chain carries TRBV12-3 or TRBV12-4 and TRBJ1-3; no clear D gene. CDR3 length equals 11 residues. The CDR3 loop is CASSTLERVNF. CDR3 nucleotides: TGTGCCAGCAGTACTTTAGAGCGTGTTAATTTT.

Ten or more counts support this clonotype. The chain has TRBV12-3 or TRBV12-4 and TRBJ1-3, with 8 bases aligning to TRBD1. The CDR3 totals 14 residues. V was clipped by 7 bases and J by 4 bases; unmatched bases: 6. As DNA, the CDR3 is TGTGCCAGCAATACAGGGGGGACGGGAAACACCATATATTTT. This encodes CASNTGGTGNTIYF.